One and the same sample provided the 3 T cell receptor beta chains below, sequenced in a study of Ad26.COV2.S vaccination and SARS-CoV-2 variants. Treatment noted: approximately 18 received Ad26.COV2.S at low or high dose, single or two shots; five or six received placebo; per-sample allocation not given. After the first vaccine or placebo injection, samples were drawn on day 63. Method: immunoSEQ multiplex PCR; TCRdb's copy keeps in-frame clones and lacks some. Of about 400,000 clones listed, approximately 89% are singletons. Sequenced here: peripheral blood, sampled in a trial of Ad26.COV2.S vaccine versus placebo. Receptors originate from a person aged 18 to 65 who received the Ad26.COV2.S COVID-19 vaccine or a placebo.

This chain uses TRBV27 with TRBJ2-2, with D tentatively TRBD1 or TRBD2 (5 bases each). This CDR3 has 16 amino acids. Germline V gene lookup returns CDR1 MNHEY and CDR2 SMNVEV (reference sequence). Trimming pared 6 bases from V and 7 bases from J, leaving 21 bases between. The CDR3 loop is CASSRTGLAPDGELFF. The CDR3, as DNA: TGTGCCAGCAGCCGAACAGGACTGGCTCCGGACGGGGAGCTGTTTTTT.

This sequence joins TRBV15 and TRBJ1-1, with 8 bases lining up with TRBD1. Trimming cost V 6 bases and J 5 bases; bases outside gene matches: 8. CDR1 is LNHNV and CDR2 is YYDKDF in the germline V gene (reference sequence). This CDR3 is built from 14 residues. CDR3 residues: CATSRDRGATEAFF. CDR3 bases: TGTGCCACCAGTCGAGACAGGGGCGCGACTGAAGCTTTCTTT.

The chain uses TRBV5-1 and TRBJ1-1, with a tentative D call TRBD1 (5 bases). This CDR3 is built from 14 residues. The germline CDR1 and CDR2 sequences are SGHRS and YFSETQ. V was clipped by 0 bases and J by 3 bases, with 9 bases between them. CDR3: CASSLGGGDTEAFF. The CDR3 DNA reads TGCGCCAGCAGCTTGGGCGGGGGAGACACTGAAGCTTTCTTT.